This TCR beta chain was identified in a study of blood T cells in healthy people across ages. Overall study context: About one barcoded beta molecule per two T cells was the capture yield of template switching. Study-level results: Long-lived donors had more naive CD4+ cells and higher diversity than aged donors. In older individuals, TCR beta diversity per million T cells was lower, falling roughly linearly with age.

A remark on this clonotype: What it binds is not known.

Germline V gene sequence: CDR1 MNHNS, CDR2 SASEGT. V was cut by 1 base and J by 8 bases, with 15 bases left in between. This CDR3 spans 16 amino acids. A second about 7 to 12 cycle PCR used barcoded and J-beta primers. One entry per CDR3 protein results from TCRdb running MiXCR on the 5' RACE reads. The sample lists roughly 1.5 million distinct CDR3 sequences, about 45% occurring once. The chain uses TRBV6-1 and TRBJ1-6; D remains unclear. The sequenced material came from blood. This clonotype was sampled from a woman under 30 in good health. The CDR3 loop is CASSEEASRVYSPLHF. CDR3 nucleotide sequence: TGTGCCAGCAGTGAAGAGGCGTCAAGGGTATATTCACCCCTCCACTTT.